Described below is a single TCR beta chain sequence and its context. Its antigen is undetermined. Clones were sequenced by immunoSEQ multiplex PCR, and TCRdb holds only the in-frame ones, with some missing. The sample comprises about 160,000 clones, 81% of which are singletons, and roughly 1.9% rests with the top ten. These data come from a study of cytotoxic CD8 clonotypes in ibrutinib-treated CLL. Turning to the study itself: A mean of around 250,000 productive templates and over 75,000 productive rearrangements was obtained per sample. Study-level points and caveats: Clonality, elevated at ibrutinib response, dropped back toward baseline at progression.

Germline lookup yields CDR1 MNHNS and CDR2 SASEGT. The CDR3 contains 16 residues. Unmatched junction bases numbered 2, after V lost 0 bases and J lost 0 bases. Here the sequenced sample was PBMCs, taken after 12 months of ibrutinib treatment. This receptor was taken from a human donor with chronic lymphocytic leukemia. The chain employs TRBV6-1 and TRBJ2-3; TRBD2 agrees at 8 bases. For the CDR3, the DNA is TGTGCCAGCAGTGAAGCGACGGGAGGGAGCACAGATACGCAGTATTTT. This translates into CASSEATGGSTDTQYF.